The 8 T cell receptor beta chains given below trace back to one sample, sequenced in a study of blood T cells in healthy people across ages. A sample-barcoded 5' primer and a J-beta primer mix were used in a second PCR of roughly 6 to 11 cycles. TCRdb recomputed calls from the 5' RACE reads with MiXCR, one row per CDR3 protein. The sample records fewer than 1,000,000 distinct CDR3 sequences, 40% to 50% being singletons. Material: blood. Receptor source: a man aged 55 to 69 in good health.

The chain employs TRBV13 and TRBJ1-2; 9 nucleotides align to TRBD1. Germline V lookup: CDR1 PRHDT, CDR2 FYEKMQ (reference sequence). The CDR3 runs 15 residues. J lost 4 bases, V lost 4 bases, and 7 bases had no gene match. In DNA, the CDR3 is TGTGCCAGCAGCTGGAACAGGGGGCAAAGCTATGGCTACACCTTC. This encodes CASSWNRGQSYGYTF.

This rearrangement joins TRBV10-2 to TRBJ2-4; D is perhaps TRBD1 (5 bases). The last part of the DNA fits TRBJ2-7 better; the J call may be wrong. The CDR3 sequence is 12 residues long. In germline, CDR1 is WSHSY, CDR2 SAAADI. DNA for the CDR3: TGCGCCAGCAGTAGACAGACCTCCGAGCAGTACTTC. This translates into CASSRQTSEQYF.

The J gene is TRBJ2-1, the V gene TRBV7-9; tentatively, D is TRBD2 (5 bases). V dropped 5 bases and J dropped 8 bases, with 19 bases sitting between them. This CDR3 region has 15 residues. Per the germline V gene, CDR1 is SEHNR and CDR2 is FQNEAQ (reference sequence). The CDR3 DNA reads TGTGCCAGCAGCCCGGAGGAGCGGATTAAAGATGAGCAGTTCTTC. Amino acid sequence: CASSPEERIKDEQFF.

This chain uses TRBV9 with TRBJ2-1; D might be TRBD2 (6 bases). This CDR3 contains 13 residues. The V gene lost 3 bases and the J gene lost 7 bases, with 11 bases spanning the gap. The germline V gene encodes CDR1 SGDLS and CDR2 YYNGEE. The CDR3 bases are TGTGCCAGCAGCGGGGGACTGGGGAATGAGCAGTTCTTC. Translating gives CASSGGLGNEQFF.

This rearrangement joins TRBV11-3 to TRBJ2-2; 8 nucleotides align to TRBD1. This CDR3 region has 18 residues. The J segment lost 0 bases and the V segment lost 3 bases, leaving 9 bases of the junction unmatched. Germline V lookup: CDR1 SGHNT, CDR2 YENEEA. The CDR3 reads CASSLSISGGANTGELFF. CDR3 in DNA: TGTGCCAGCAGCTTGAGTATTTCAGGGGGCGCGAACACCGGGGAGCTGTTTTTT.

This clonotype has a count of ten or more. The chain links TRBV5-1 to TRBJ2-7, with D possibly matching TRBD1 (5 bases). V dropped 0 bases and J dropped 2 bases, with 9 bases sitting between them. CDR3 size: 14 residues. CDR1 and CDR2 (germline): SGHRS, YFSETQ. The CDR3 region has the DNA TGCGCCAGCAGCTTGGACAGGCCTCCCTACGAGCAGTACTTC. This codes for CASSLDRPPYEQYF.

About this clonotype itself: A much larger clone lies one base from this, so it may be a read error. The V gene is TRBV7-2, the J gene TRBJ1-5; D uncertain. Trimming left V 5 bases short and J 2 bases short, with 13 bases between. Germline V lookup: CDR1 SGHTA, CDR2 FQGNSA. The CDR3 is made up of 15 amino acids. As DNA, the CDR3 is TGTGCCAGCAGCCCAGGAGAATATGGCAATCAGCCCCAGCATTTT. This gives the protein CASSPGEYGNQPQHF.

V usage is TRBV18 and J usage is TRBJ1-5, with a weak D call TRBD1 (5 bases). Between the trimmed V and J ends, which lost 5 bases and 4 bases, there was a span of 9 bases. CDR1 and CDR2 from the germline V gene are KGHSH and LQKENI. The CDR3 consists of 13 residues. The DNA of the CDR3 is TGTGCCAGCTCATCGACAGAAAATCAGCCCCAGCATTTT. This codes for CASSSTENQPQHF. Using reference TRBV18 and TRBJ1-5 for the parts outside the CDR3, the full variable domain is NAGVMQNPRHLVRRRGQEARLRCSPMKGHSHVYWYRQLPEEGLKFMVYLQKENIIDESGMPKERFSAEFPKEGPSILRIQQVVRGDSAAYFCASSSTENQPQHFGDGTRLSIL.